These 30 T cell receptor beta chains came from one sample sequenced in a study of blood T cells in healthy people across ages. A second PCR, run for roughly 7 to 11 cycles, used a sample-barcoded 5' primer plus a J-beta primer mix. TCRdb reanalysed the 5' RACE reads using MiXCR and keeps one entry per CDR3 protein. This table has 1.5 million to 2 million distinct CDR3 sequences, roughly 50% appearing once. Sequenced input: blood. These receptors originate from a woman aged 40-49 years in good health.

The CDR3 spells CASTPLRRGPSYEQYF. The CDR3 nucleotides are TGTGCCAGCACTCCCCTACGACGGGGGCCCTCCTACGAGCAGTACTTC. The chain combines TRBV2 with TRBJ2-7, with D perhaps given as TRBD1 or TRBD2 (6 bases each). The germline gives CDR1 SNHLY, CDR2 FYNNEI. The CDR3 runs 16 residues. The V and J ends lost 7 bases and 0 bases respectively, with 19 bases between them.

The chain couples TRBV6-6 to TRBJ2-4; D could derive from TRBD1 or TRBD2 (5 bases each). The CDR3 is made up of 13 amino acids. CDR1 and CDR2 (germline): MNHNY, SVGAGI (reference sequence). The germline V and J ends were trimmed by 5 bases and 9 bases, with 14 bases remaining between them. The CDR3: CASSDEGFGIQYF. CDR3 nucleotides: TGTGCCAGCAGTGACGAGGGGTTTGGCATTCAGTACTTC.

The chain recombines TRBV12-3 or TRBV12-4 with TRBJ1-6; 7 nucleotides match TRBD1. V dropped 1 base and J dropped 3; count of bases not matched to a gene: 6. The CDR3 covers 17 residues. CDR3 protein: CASSLGPGQYYNSPLHF. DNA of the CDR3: TGTGCCAGCAGTTTAGGGCCGGGACAGTACTATAATTCACCCCTCCACTTT.

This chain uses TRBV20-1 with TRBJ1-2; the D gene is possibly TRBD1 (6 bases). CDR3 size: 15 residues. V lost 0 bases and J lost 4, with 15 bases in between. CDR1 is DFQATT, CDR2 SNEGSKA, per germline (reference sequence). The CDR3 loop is CSARDLKGVIYGYTF. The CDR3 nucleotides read TGCAGTGCTAGAGATCTAAAGGGGGTAATCTATGGCTACACCTTC.

CDR3: CSAGGGVNYGYTF. CDR3 DNA: TGCAGTGCTGGGGGGGGGGTCAACTATGGCTACACCTTC. This sequence joins TRBV20-1 and TRBJ1-2; possibly TRBD1 for D (5 bases). Trimming left V 5 bases short and J 2 bases short, with 12 bases between. CDR1 is DFQATT and CDR2 is SNEGSKA in the germline V gene (reference sequence). The CDR3 is made up of 13 amino acids.

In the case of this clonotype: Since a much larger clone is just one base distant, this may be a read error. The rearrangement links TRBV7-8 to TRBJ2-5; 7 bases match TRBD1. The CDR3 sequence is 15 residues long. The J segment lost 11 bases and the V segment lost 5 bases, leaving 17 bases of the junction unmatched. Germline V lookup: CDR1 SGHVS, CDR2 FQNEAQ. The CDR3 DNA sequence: TGTGCCAGCAGCGCGGCCGGGACAGCGTACAATGAGCAGTACTTC. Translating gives CASSAAGTAYNEQYF.

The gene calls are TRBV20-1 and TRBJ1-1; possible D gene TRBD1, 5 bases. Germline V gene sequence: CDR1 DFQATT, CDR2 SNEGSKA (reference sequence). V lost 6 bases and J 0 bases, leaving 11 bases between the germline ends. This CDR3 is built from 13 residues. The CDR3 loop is CSASGGMNTEAFF. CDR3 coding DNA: TGCAGTGCCTCCGGGGGGATGAACACTGAAGCTTTCTTT.

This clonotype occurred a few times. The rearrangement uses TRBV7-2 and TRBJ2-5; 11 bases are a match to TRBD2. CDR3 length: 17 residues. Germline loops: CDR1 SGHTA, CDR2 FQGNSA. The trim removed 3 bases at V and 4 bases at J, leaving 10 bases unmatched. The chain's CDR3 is CASSLLAGGVLSETQYF. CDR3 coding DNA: TGTGCCAGCAGCTTGCTAGCGGGGGGCGTCCTCTCAGAGACCCAGTACTTC. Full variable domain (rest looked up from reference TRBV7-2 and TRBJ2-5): GAGVSQSPSNKVTEKGKDVELRCDPISGHTALYWYRQSLGQGLEFLIYFQGNSAPDKSGLPSDRFSAERTGGSVSTLTIQRTQQEDSAVYLCASSLLAGGVLSETQYFGPGTRLLVL.

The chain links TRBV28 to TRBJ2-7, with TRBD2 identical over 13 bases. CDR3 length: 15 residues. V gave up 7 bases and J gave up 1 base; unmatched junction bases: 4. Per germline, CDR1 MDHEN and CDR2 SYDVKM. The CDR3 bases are TGTGCCAGCATACTAGCGGGGGGGCGATCCTACGAGCAGTACTTC. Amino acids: CASILAGGRSYEQYF.

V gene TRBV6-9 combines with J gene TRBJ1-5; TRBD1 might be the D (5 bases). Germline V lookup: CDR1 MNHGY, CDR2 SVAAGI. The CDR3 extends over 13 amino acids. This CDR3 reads CARPFGGKEPQHF. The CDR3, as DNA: TGTGCGCGGCCGTTTGGGGGGAAGGAGCCCCAGCATTTT.

This chain's CDR3 is CASSSLLGQETQYF. The CDR3 DNA sequence: TGTGCCAGCAGCTCCCTCTTGGGGCAAGAGACCCAGTACTTC. V usage is TRBV7-9 and J usage is TRBJ2-5; D ambiguous. Looked up from germline, CDR1 is SEHNR and CDR2 is FQNEAQ (reference sequence). V lost 4 bases, J lost 2 bases, and 11 bases lay in between. The CDR3 runs 14 residues.

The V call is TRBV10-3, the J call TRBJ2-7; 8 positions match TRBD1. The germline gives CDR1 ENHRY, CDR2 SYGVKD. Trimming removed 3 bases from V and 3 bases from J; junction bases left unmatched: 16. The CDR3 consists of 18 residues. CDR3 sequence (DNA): TGTGCCATCAGTGATGTTAGCCGCGGGACAGGTAAAAACTACGAGCAGTACTTC. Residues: CAISDVSRGTGKNYEQYF.

The CDR3 nucleotides read TGCAGTGCTAGACCCCCCTGGGGGACAGGGGGCGTTCAAGAGACCCAGTACTTC. Its translation is CSARPPWGTGGVQETQYF. The chain joins TRBV20-1 to TRBJ2-5; 12 positions agree with TRBD1. The CDR3 loop spans 18 amino acids. Germline V CDR1 and CDR2: DFQATT, SNEGSKA (reference sequence). Trimming removed 2 bases from V and 2 bases from J; junction bases left unmatched: 12.

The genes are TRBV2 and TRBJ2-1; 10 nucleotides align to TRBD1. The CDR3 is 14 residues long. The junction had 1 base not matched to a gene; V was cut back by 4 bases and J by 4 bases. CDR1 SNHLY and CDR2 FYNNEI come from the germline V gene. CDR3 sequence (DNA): TGTGCCAGCAGTGGGGACAGGGGATACAATGAGCAGTTCTTC. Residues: CASSGDRGYNEQFF.

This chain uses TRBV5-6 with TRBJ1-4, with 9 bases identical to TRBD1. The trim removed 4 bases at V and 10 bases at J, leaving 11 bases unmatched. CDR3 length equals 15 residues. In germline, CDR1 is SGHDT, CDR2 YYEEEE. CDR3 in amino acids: CASSLAGTGYGKLFF. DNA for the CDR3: TGTGCCAGCAGCCTCGCCGGGACAGGGTATGGAAAACTGTTTTTT.

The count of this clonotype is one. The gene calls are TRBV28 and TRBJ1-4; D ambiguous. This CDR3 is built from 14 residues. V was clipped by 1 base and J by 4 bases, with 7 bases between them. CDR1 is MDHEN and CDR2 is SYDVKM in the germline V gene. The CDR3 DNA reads TGTGCCAGCAGTTTATCCCCGGGTAATGAAAAACTGTTTTTT. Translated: CASSLSPGNEKLFF.

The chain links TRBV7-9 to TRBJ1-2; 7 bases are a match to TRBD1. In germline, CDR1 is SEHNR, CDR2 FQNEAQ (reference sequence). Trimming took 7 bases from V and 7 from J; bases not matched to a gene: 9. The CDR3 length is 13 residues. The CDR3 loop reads CASTPTGEGGYTF. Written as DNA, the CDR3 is TGTGCCAGCACCCCTACAGGGGAGGGTGGCTACACCTTC.

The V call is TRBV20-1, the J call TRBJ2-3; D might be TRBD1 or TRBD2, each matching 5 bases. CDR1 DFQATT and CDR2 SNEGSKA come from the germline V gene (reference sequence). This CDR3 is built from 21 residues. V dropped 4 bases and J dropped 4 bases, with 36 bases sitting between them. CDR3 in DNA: TGCAGTGCTACGCCACTAAGACCGGGACCGAGCTCAAATAACCCCGCAGATACGCAGTATTTT. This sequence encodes CSATPLRPGPSSNNPADTQYF.

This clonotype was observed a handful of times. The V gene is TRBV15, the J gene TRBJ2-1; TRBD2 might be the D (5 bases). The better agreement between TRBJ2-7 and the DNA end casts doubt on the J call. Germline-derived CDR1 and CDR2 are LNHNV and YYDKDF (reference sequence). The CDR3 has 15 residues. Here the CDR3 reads CATSRAGSSYNEQYF. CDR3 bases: TGTGCCACCAGCAGAGCGGGGAGCTCCTACAATGAGCAGTACTTC.

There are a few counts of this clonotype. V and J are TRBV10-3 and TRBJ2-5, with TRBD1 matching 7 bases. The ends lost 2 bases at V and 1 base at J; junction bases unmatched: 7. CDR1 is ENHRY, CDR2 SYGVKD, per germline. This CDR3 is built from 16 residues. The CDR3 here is CAISEAGTVLQETQYF. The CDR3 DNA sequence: TGTGCCATCAGTGAGGCCGGGACAGTCCTCCAAGAGACCCAGTACTTC.

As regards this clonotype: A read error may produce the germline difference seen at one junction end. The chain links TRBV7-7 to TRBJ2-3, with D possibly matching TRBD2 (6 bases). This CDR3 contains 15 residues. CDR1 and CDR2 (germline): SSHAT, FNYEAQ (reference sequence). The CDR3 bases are TGTGCTAGCAGCCAACATCCGGGAGTCACAGATACGCAGTATTTT. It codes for CASSQHPGVTDTQYF.

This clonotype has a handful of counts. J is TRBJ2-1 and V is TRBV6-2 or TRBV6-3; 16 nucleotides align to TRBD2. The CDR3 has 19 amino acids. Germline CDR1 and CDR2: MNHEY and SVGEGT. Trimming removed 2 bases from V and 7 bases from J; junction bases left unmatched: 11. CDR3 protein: CASSYTDGTSGGAENEQFF. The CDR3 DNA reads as TGTGCCAGCAGTTACACGGACGGGACTAGCGGGGGGGCTGAGAATGAGCAGTTCTTC.

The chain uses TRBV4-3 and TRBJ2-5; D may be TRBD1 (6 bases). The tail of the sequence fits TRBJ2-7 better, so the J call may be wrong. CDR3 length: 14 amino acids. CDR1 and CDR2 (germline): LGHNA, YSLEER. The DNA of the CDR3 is TGCGCCAGCAGCCAAGAAGAGGGGGTCCGCGAGCAGTACTTC. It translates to CASSQEEGVREQYF.

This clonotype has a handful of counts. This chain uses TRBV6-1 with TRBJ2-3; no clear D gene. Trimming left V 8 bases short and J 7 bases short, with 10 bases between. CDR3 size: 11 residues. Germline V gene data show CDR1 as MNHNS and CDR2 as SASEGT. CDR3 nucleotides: TGTGCCAGCCCGGCGAAAAATACGCAGTATTTT. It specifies CASPAKNTQYF.

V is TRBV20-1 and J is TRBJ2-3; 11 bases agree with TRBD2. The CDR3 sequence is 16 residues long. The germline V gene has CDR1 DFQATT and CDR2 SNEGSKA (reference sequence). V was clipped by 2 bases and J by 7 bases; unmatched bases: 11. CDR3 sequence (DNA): TGCAGTGCTAGACCCTTTAGCGGGGGGGATACATATACGCAGTATTTT. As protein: CSARPFSGGDTYTQYF.

The chain's CDR3 is CASRPIPGGSGYTF. The DNA of the CDR3 is TGTGCCAGCAGACCCATTCCAGGGGGCAGTGGCTACACCTTC. This chain uses TRBV28 with TRBJ1-2; 8 nucleotides agree with TRBD1. The germline CDR1 and CDR2 sequences are MDHEN and SYDVKM. J was trimmed by 7 bases and V by 6 bases; bases with no gene match: 10. The CDR3 loop spans 14 amino acids.

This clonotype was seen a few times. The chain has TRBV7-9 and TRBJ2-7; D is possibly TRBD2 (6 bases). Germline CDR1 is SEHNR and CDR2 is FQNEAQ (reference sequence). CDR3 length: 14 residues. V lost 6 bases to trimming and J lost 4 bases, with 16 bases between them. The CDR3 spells CASSPWEDPYEQYF. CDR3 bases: TGTGCCAGCAGTCCCTGGGAGGATCCATACGAGCAGTACTTC.

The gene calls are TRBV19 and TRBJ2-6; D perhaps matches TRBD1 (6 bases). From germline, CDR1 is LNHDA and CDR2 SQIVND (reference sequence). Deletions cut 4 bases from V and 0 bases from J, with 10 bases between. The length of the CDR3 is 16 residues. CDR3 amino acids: CASSTGQYSGANVLTF. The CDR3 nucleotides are TGTGCCAGTAGTACCGGACAGTACTCTGGGGCCAACGTCCTGACTTTC.

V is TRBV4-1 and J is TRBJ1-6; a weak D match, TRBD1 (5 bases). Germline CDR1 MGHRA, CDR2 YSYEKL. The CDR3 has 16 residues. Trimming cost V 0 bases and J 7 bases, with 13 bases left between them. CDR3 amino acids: CASSQDHQGGNSPLHF. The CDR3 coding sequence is TGCGCCAGCAGCCAAGATCACCAGGGCGGGAATTCACCCCTCCACTTT.

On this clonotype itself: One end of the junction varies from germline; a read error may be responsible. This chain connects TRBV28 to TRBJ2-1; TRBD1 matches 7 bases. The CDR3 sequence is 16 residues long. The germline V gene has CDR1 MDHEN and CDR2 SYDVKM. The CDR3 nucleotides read TGTGCCAACAGTCCCCTGGGGGCAGGGGGATACAATGAGCAGTTCTTC. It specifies CANSPLGAGGYNEQFF.